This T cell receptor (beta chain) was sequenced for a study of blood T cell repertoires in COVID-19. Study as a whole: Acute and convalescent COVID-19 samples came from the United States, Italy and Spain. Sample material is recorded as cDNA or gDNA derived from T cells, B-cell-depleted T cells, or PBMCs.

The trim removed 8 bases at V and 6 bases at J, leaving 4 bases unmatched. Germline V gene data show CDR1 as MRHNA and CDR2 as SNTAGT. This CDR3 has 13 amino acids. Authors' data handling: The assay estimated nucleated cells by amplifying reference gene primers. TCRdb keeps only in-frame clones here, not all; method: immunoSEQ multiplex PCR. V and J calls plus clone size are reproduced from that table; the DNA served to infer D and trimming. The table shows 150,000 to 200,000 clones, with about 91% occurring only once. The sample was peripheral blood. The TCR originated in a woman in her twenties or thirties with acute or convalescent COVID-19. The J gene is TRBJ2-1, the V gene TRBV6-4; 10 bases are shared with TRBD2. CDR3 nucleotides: TGTGCCAGCGCTAGCGGGAGCTTCAATGAGCAGTTCTTC. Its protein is CASASGSFNEQFF.